The 13 T cell receptor beta chains below all came from one sample that was sequenced in a study of cytomegalovirus exposure and HLA in healthy donors. Amplification used 60 Vbeta primers and 13 Jbeta primers. Here immunoSEQ multiplex PCR was the method, and the copy in TCRdb shows in-frame clones only, minus some. Altogether approximately 150,000 clones are present, about 85% being singletons, with the ten largest covering around 2.6%. Sequencing was carried out using PBMCs. The receptors come from a man between 25 and 39 years old in good health and CMV-seropositive.

The chain is built from TRBV18 and TRBJ2-3; 7 bases agree with TRBD2. Trimming took 1 base from V and 0 from J; bases not matched to a gene: 7. CDR1 KGHSH and CDR2 LQKENI come from the germline V gene. The CDR3 covers 17 residues. CDR3 sequence: CASSPLPLATSTDTQYF. In DNA, the CDR3 is TGTGCCAGCTCACCACTCCCACTAGCGACGAGCACAGATACGCAGTATTTT.

V gene TRBV11-3 combines with J gene TRBJ2-3; the D is unclear. There are 15 residues in the CDR3. V was shortened by 3 bases and J by 1 base, with 11 bases between the two germline ends. Germline V gives CDR1 SGHNT, CDR2 YENEEA. CDR3 protein: CASSFPWARTDTQYF. In nucleotides, the CDR3 is TGTGCCAGCAGCTTCCCTTGGGCCCGCACAGATACGCAGTATTTT. Based on the CDR3 plus reference TRBV11-3 and TRBJ2-3, the full variable domain is EAGVVQSPRYKIIEKKQPVAFWCNPISGHNTLYWYLQNLGQGPELLIRYENEEAVDDSQLPKDRFSAERLKGVDSTLKIQPAELGDSAVYLCASSFPWARTDTQYFGPGTRLTVL.

The chain couples TRBV9 to TRBJ2-1; 11 bases match TRBD2. J lost 3 bases, V lost 4 bases, and 3 bases had no gene match. The length of the CDR3 is 15 residues. From germline, CDR1 is SGDLS and CDR2 YYNGEE. This CDR3 is CASSLAGGLYNEQFF. The CDR3 DNA follows: TGTGCCAGCAGCCTAGCGGGAGGTCTCTACAATGAGCAGTTCTTC.

This chain links TRBV7-3 with TRBJ2-1, with D possibly matching TRBD1 (5 bases). The CDR3 loop spans 14 amino acids. CDR1 and CDR2 (germline): SGHTA, FQGTGA. The V gene lost 8 bases and the J gene lost 6 bases, with 17 bases spanning the gap. The CDR3 loop is CASRPFRQSNEQFF. CDR3 nucleotide sequence: TGTGCCAGCCGTCCCTTTCGACAGTCCAATGAGCAGTTCTTC.

CDR3 sequence (DNA): TGTGCCAGCAGCCCCCTCGACAGGGGTCCTAACTATGGCTACACCTTC. Its protein is CASSPLDRGPNYGYTF. The V gene is TRBV7-8, the J gene TRBJ1-2, with 8 bases identical to TRBD1. Germline values: CDR1 SGHVS, CDR2 FQNEAQ. This CDR3 contains 16 residues. V gave up 5 bases and J gave up 0 bases; unmatched junction bases: 8.

This rearrangement joins TRBV5-4 to TRBJ2-5; 8 nucleotides align to TRBD1. The DNA matches TRBJ2-7 better at its end, which makes the J call doubtful. CDR1 and CDR2 from the germline V gene are SGHNT and YYREEE (reference sequence). CDR3 length equals 13 residues. CDR3 sequence reads: CASSLKDRDEQYF. The CDR3, as DNA: TGTGCCAGCAGCTTGAAGGACAGGGACGAGCAGTACTTC.

This sequence joins TRBV7-2 and TRBJ2-1; 7 bases are a match to TRBD2. The CDR3 has 11 residues. Per germline, CDR1 SGHTA and CDR2 FQGNSA. V lost 5 bases and J lost 14; bases outside the gene matches: 6. The CDR3 region is CASSTGLVKFF. CDR3 DNA: TGTGCCAGCAGCACAGGACTAGTTAAGTTCTTC. Together with reference TRBV7-2 and TRBJ2-1, the CDR3 gives the full variable domain: GAGVSQSPSNKVTEKGKDVELRCDPISGHTALYWYRQSLGQGLEFLIYFQGNSAPDKSGLPSDRFSAERTGGSVSTLTIQRTQQEDSAVYLCASSTGLVKFFGPGTRLTVL.

This chain links TRBV14 with TRBJ2-2; unclear D gene. The CDR3 sequence is 13 residues long. The V end was cut by 7 bases, the J end by 5 bases, with 11 bases between. Germline CDR1 SGHDN, CDR2 FVKESK. The CDR3 region has the DNA TGTGCCAGCACTAAATCTCATACCGGGGAGCTGTTTTTT. Residues: CASTKSHTGELFF.

This sequence joins TRBV9 and TRBJ2-2, with D perhaps TRBD2 (5 bases). The CDR3 spans 16 residues. From germline, CDR1 is SGDLS and CDR2 YYNGEE. Trimming took off 0 bases at V and 4 bases at J, with 13 bases between the two ends. The CDR3 here is CASSVVPGVGTGELFF. CDR3 sequence (DNA): TGTGCCAGCAGCGTAGTACCCGGGGTGGGCACCGGGGAGCTGTTTTTT.

This clone was recorded a few times. V gene TRBV4-3 combines with J gene TRBJ1-5; D gene uncertain. CDR3 length: 14 amino acids. Germline V gene data show CDR1 as LGHNA and CDR2 as YSLEER. V lost 0 bases and J 6 bases, leaving 9 bases between the germline ends. The CDR3 protein is CASSQDEGTQPQHF. The CDR3 DNA reads as TGCGCCAGCAGCCAAGATGAGGGTACTCAGCCCCAGCATTTT.

This chain links TRBV2 with TRBJ2-7, with D possibly being TRBD2 (5 bases). CDR3 length equals 14 residues. The germline V gene has CDR1 SNHLY and CDR2 FYNNEI. With 4 bases removed from V and 2 bases from J, the gap between germline ends came to 12 bases. In nucleotides, the CDR3 is TGTGCCAGCAGTGTCCCTAGCCCCCCCTACGAGCAGTACGTC. Translating it yields CASSVPSPPYEQYV.

V and J are TRBV19 and TRBJ2-7, with 8 bases aligning to TRBD1. CDR3 size: 15 residues. The V gene's germline CDR1 is LNHDA and CDR2 SQIVND (reference sequence). Trimming took 3 bases from V and 3 from J; bases not matched to a gene: 7. The CDR3 DNA reads as TGTGCCAGTAGTATGGGGACAGGTGGGGTCTACGAGCAGTACTTC. Protein sequence: CASSMGTGGVYEQYF.

This rearrangement joins TRBV4-2 to TRBJ2-2, with TRBD2 matching over 7 bases. This CDR3 is 15 amino acids long. Germline trimming cut 6 bases from V and 5 bases from J; bases unmatched to any gene: 9. Germline V CDR1 and CDR2: LGHNA, YNFKEQ. The CDR3 here is CASSRDYIGTGELFF. In nucleotides, the CDR3 is TGTGCCAGCAGTCGGGACTACATAGGGACCGGGGAGCTGTTTTTT.